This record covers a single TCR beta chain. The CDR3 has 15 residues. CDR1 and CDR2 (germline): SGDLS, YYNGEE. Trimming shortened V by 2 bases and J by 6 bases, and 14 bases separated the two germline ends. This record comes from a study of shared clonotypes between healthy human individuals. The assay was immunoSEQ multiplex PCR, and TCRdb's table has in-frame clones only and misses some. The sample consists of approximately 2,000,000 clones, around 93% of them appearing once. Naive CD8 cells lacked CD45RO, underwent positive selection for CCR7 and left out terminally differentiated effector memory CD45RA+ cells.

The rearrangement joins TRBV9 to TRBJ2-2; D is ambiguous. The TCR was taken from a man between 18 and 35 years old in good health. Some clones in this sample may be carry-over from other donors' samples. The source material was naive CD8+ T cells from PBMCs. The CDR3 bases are TGTGCCAGCAGCGTTGGGGTCCAGATTTCCGGGGAGCTGTTTTTT. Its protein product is CASSVGVQISGELFF.